This T cell receptor (beta chain) was recovered during a study of blood T cell repertoires in COVID-19. Study at large: COVID-19 samples, acute and convalescent, were from the United States, Italy and Spain. T cells, B-cell-depleted T cells, or PBMCs supplied cDNA or gDNA.

For this clone: An end of the junction differs from the germline gene, which may be a read error.

Germline CDR1 is MNHEY and CDR2 is SVGAGI. CDR3 size: 15 residues. Authors' processing steps: Researchers report that nucleated cell counts were estimated from reference gene primer amplification. Using immunoSEQ multiplex PCR, the repertoire was profiled, and TCRdb retains in-frame clones only, with some absent. V and J calls and clone size follow that table, whereas D and trimming were derived from the DNA. The data contain some 97,000 clones, more than 90% of them singletons. The chain couples TRBV6-5 to TRBJ1-2, with D hard to call. The TCR was taken from a man in his sixties or seventies with acute or convalescent COVID-19. The specimen sequenced was peripheral blood. CDR3 DNA: TGTGCCAGCAGTTACTCGAACAGTCTTCTTGGTGGCCACACCTTC. Its translation: CASSYSNSLLGGHTF.